A selection of T cell receptor beta chains follows, all from one sample in a study of human T cells and chemical hapten exposure. TCRdb re-analysed the RACE reads in MiXCR, keeping a single row per CDR3 protein. The data show about 100,000 distinct CDR3 sequences, over 9.5% seen once. The specimen comprised whole blood, sampled in connection with sensitization to the hapten diphenylcyclopropenone (DPC). These receptors all come from a man aged 40-50 years with alopecia areata. Some clones in this sample may be carry-over from other donors' samples. The conserved cysteine and the conserved F or W are not part of the CDR3 here.

V gene	J gene	CDR3 protein
TRBV10-3	TRBJ1-1	AIRGHQGTEAF
TRBV3-1	TRBJ2-1	ASSQGRGNEQF
TRBV15	TRBJ2-7	ATSREAGEQY
TRBV9	TRBJ2-3	ASSRQFGNTQY
TRBV7-9	TRBJ2-3	ASSPGPRTDTQY
TRBV5-1	TRBJ2-1	ASKEIFGDEQF
TRBV18	TRBJ2-7	ASSPGTGTTYEQY
TRBV14	TRBJ2-1	ASVLLRDSSYNEQF
TRBV11-3	TRBJ1-2	ARLNRNRRDYGYT
TRBV5-1	TRBJ1-1	ASSSGTQRNTEAF
TRBV30	TRBJ1-3	AWSSPTGSGNTIY
TRBV28	TRBJ1-1	ASSRVTNTEAF
TRBV19	TRBJ2-1	ASSATRGLGNEQF
TRBV18	TRBJ2-5	ASSRDRGRETQY
TRBV12-3/TRBV12-4	TRBJ1-2	ASRRRSGTGVGYGYT
TRBV5-4	TRBJ1-1	ASSLFMTAGNTEAF
TRBV20-1	TRBJ2-7	SARSRQGISHEQY
TRBV28	TRBJ2-1	ASSRQRTSYNEQF
TRBV29-1	TRBJ1-2	SVVLGGVIGYT
TRBV29-1	TRBJ2-3	SVEGTGAGAQY
TRBV24-1	TRBJ1-1	ATSDFARAF
TRBV20-1	TRBJ2-7	SAARTSVGMDEQY
TRBV29-1	TRBJ2-3	SVEELGGYTQY
TRBV10-2	TRBJ2-5	ASSKSQETQY
TRBV12-3/TRBV12-4	TRBJ2-1	ASRSRGQGLSGASSYNEQF
TRBV20-1	TRBJ1-2	SARTTDNRGYT
TRBV7-2	TRBJ1-3	ASSSADRGNTIY
TRBV7-2	TRBJ1-1	ASSLANSLGTEAF
TRBV4-1	TRBJ2-3	ASSIKTGGRTDTQY
TRBV18	TRBJ1-1	ASSPPQGLLNTEAF